This record looks at one TCR beta chain sequence and its context. Its specific antigen is unknown. No per-base quality is available; no much larger clone lies one base away. The data derive from a study of blood T cells in healthy people across ages (dated by TCRdb to about 2015). About the full investigation: In model experiments, template switching captured about one uniquely barcoded TCR beta cDNA molecule for every two T cells. Using the same blood draw, the study looked at two additional independent replicas of 1 million unique cDNA reads for two donors, one aged 18 to 29 and the other aged 80 or older. The study measured age-related changes in TCR beta repertoire diversity using deep sequencing normalized with unique cDNA molecular identifiers. The donors were split into four age groups: young (average 16 years), middle-aged (more than 35), aged (about 56) and long-lived (roughly 80). What the research found in general, with its limitations: The CMV infection status of donors was not known, potentially confounding age-related changes in expanded clonotypes. A strong correlation was found between observed TCR beta diversity and the percentage of naive T cells measured by flow cytometry. Observed TCR beta diversity per million T cells fell roughly linearly with age, and a significant reduction was already apparent by age approximately 40. Compared with the aged group, more naive CD4+ T cells, fewer expanded clones and increased TCR diversity were shown by the long-lived group, suggesting age selection. Total diversity estimates from one million sequenced T cells were considered lower bounds and underestimates. Bulk unsorted PBMC profiling prevented conclusive comparison of naive and antigen-experienced compartments.

The library was generated by 5' RACE. Sequencing instrument: Illumina HiSeq 2500. A second PCR of roughly 7 to 12 cycles was run with a J-beta primer mix and a sample-barcoded 5' primer. A unique molecular identifier was introduced onto each TCR beta cDNA molecule by a template-switch 5' adaptor carrying 12 random nucleotides. Each sample yielded at least 2.5 million CDR3-containing paired-end reads. All of the RNA was converted into first-strand cDNA using the Mint cDNA synthesis kit, with a TRBC-specific oligonucleotide serving as the primer. All cDNA was treated with uracil-DNA glycosylase and then went through a first 18-cycle PCR with the universal primers M1SS and BC2_uni_R. The authors' analysis ran thus. For normalization, 1 million high-quality reads were randomly selected from each sample, with every read carrying a distinct molecular identifier. Instead of being binned into consensus sequences, reads with shared molecular identifiers were discarded. MiTCR, run with a Q25 quality threshold and the strictest error-elimination algorithm, handled CDR3 identification, clonotype clustering and error correction. A nonparametric unseen species model with Euler transformation was used to estimate lower-bound total TCR beta diversity. Using fastp at Q25 and MiXCR, TCRdb reprocessed the public reads and kept productive beta chains. Every entry covers one CDR3 protein and lists the most common genes and DNA from its rows. TCRdb assigned the V and J calls; the authors' analysis was not used. This sample gives about 800,000 distinct CDR3 sequences in total; around a quarter of them show up just once. Of the sample, 3.7% falls within the top ten clones.

Donors were a few dozen systemically healthy Caucasian individuals from Russia aged about 6 to 100 years. Around 10 milliliters of peripheral blood were collected from each donor into EDTA-treated Vacutainer tubes. Ficoll-Paque density-gradient centrifugation was used to isolate PBMCs, with at least 6.5 million per sample. Trizol reagent was used to extract total RNA from the PBMCs, yielding at least 6 micrograms per sample. For every donor, flow cytometry on a PBMC aliquot measured the percentage of naive CD45RAhigh/CD27high T cells. Cut back by 1 base and 2 bases, the V and J ends lie 8 bases apart. From the cysteine through the phenylalanine, the CDR3 covers 15 amino acids. CDR3 DNA is the only sequence kept; it has 45 bases, read in frame from the first base. Taken from the germline V gene, the CDR1 and CDR2 loops are MGHDK and SYGVNS. These data were also filed under a second study, of T cells of mothers and their children. As the second study states: Nine systemically healthy Caucasian individuals, comprising three mothers and their six children, were included as donors. cDNA synthesis consumed the entire amount of extracted RNA, loaded at around 1.4 ug RNA in each 15 ul reaction. In the second PCR, the M1S primer added sample barcodes and 2-4 random nucleotides. More than 9 million TCR beta CDR3 reads were obtained from each mother, and roughly 3 million reads were obtained from each child. Thymic selection shapes the output of TCR recombination in a similar way in related and unrelated pairs, and inherited differences have a minor effect. Normalized repertoire overlap in related mother-child pairs was always slightly higher than in unrelated mother-child pairs, but the difference was never significant. No persistent microchimeric T cell clones were detected, at a sensitivity of around 100 clones per million clonotypes. To look for features that set related mother-child pairs apart from unrelated individuals, the researchers ran deep NGS to compare the TCR beta repertoires of mothers and children. The mean age was around 40 +/- 4 years for the mothers and roughly 10 +/- 4 years for the children. After adapter ligation was performed with NEBNext reagents, the libraries were sequenced on an Illumina HiSeq 2000 with 100+100 nt paired-end reads. To avoid cross-contamination, the mother libraries and the child libraries were prepared a month apart and sequenced in separate runs. Each donor had between roughly 450,000 and 2,100,000 distinct TCR beta clonotypes identified. Naive TCR beta clonotypes were estimated from low-frequency clonotypes matched to each donor's FACS-determined naive share, without sorting.

This clonotype was obtained from a boy younger than 18 in good health. Sequencing input: blood. The chain joins TRBV25-1 to TRBJ2-2, and TRBD1 may be the D gene, going by 5 matching bases. The encoded CDR3 is CASSESGHNTGELFF. The sequenced DNA: TGTGCCAGCAGTGAATCAGGACATAACACCGGGGAGCTGTTTTTT.